The sequence of this T cell receptor beta chain was determined in a study of Graves' ophthalmopathy and Graves' hyperthyroidism. Study results and limitations: Separation of ophthalmopathy from stable hyperthyroidism was achieved by a 13-signature model, at around 88% sensitivity and about 81% specificity. The model's prediction of ophthalmopathy progression had just over 70% sensitivity and roughly 72% specificity.

The PBMCs had their origin in 10 ml of fresh peripheral blood. Trimming shortened V by 4 bases and J by 0 bases, and 10 bases separated the two germline ends. CDR1 is SQVTM, CDR2 ANQGSEA, per germline. This CDR3 is built from 15 residues. Amplification targeted the TCR beta CDR3 regions, with RNA transcripts as the source material. HTBI primers were employed in first-round RT-PCR, then a second-round multiplex PCR followed. TCRdb called the multiplex PCR reads again in MiXCR, with one record for every CDR3 protein. The table has around 600,000 distinct CDR3 sequences, approximately 39% seen once. This clonotype was counted many times. Its antigen is still unknown.

The sample taken for sequencing was peripheral blood. The rearrangement uses TRBV29-1 and TRBJ2-6; a possible D gene is TRBD2 (5 bases). This receptor was identified in an adult man with Graves' ophthalmopathy. The CDR3 DNA reads TGCAGCGTTGTGCGTCGGGACTCTGGGGCCAACGTCCTGACTTTC. Its protein is CSVVRRDSGANVLTF.